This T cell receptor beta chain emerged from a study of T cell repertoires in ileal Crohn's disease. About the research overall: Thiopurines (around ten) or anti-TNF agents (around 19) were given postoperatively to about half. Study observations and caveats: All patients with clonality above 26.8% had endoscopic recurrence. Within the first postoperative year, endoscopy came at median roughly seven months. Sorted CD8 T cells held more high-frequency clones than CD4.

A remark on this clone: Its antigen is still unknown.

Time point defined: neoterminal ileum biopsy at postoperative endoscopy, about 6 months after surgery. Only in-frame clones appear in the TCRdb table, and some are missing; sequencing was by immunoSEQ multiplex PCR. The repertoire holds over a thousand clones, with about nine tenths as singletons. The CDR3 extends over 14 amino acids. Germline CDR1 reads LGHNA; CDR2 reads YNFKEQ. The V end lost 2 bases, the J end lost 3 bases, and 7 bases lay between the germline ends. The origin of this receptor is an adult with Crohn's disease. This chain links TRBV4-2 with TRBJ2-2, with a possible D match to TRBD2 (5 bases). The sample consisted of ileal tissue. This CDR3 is CASSQKLDTGELFF. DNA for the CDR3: TGTGCCAGCAGCCAAAAACTAGACACCGGGGAGCTGTTTTTT.